The 25 T cell receptor beta chains reported below all come from one sample, sequenced in a study of CD8 T cells in Susac syndrome. RNA totalling roughly 0.45 to 1 ug underwent reverse transcription with random hexamers. One entry per CDR3 protein, called by TCRdb with MiXCR from the immunoSEQ multiplex PCR reads. In the table there are 130,000 or so distinct CDR3 sequences, around 85% of which are singletons. Sequencing was done on a sample of CD8+ T cells from PBMCs. These receptors were obtained from a human donor with multiple sclerosis.

This clonotype was observed a few times. The chain employs TRBV5-5 and TRBJ2-7, with TRBD2 identical over 7 bases. Germline V lookup: CDR1 SGHKS, CDR2 YYEKEE (reference sequence). V dropped 4 bases and J dropped 3; count of bases not matched to a gene: 10. The CDR3 is made up of 15 amino acids. The CDR3 nucleotides read TGTGCCAGCAGCGCGGGGAGGGGTCCGGGCTACGAGCAGTACTTC. Encoded protein: CASSAGRGPGYEQYF.

The chain joins TRBV19 to TRBJ2-1, with TRBD2 as a possible D gene (7 bases). The V and J ends lost 1 base and 4 bases respectively, with 11 bases between them. The CDR3 covers 15 residues. CDR1 is LNHDA and CDR2 is SQIVND in the germline V gene (reference sequence). This chain's CDR3 is CASSIAGGGYNEQFF. DNA of the CDR3: TGTGCCAGTAGTATAGCGGGGGGCGGATACAATGAGCAGTTCTTC.

The chain employs TRBV6-1 and TRBJ2-3; 12 bases are shared with TRBD2. Germline V gene data show CDR1 as MNHNS and CDR2 as SASEGT. The CDR3 runs to 17 residues. Losses at the gene ends were 6 bases for V and 2 bases for J; bases not matched to a gene: 9. The CDR3 bases are TGTGCCAGCAGCACTGGACTAGCGGGGAGAGACACAGATACGCAGTATTTT. Encoded protein: CASSTGLAGRDTDTQYF.

This clonotype was counted a single time. The chain is built from TRBV6-5 and TRBJ1-1; the D gene is possibly TRBD1 (6 bases). Germline CDR1 and CDR2: MNHEY and SVGAGI. V was shortened by 6 bases and J by 5 bases, with 16 bases between the two germline ends. This CDR3 is built from 14 residues. CDR3 residues: CASRMTGYQTEAFF. CDR3 coding DNA: TGTGCCAGCAGAATGACAGGCTACCAAACTGAAGCTTTCTTT.

This chain joins TRBV4-1 and TRBJ1-2; perhaps TRBD1 as D (5 bases). The V gene's germline CDR1 is MGHRA and CDR2 YSYEKL. The length of the CDR3 is 18 residues. V shed 0 bases and J shed 1 base, with 18 bases lying between them. The CDR3 loop is CASSQDRSGRWVNYGYTF. The DNA for the CDR3 is TGCGCCAGCAGCCAAGATCGTTCAGGGAGGTGGGTTAACTATGGCTACACCTTC.

This chain joins TRBV15 and TRBJ2-3, with D hard to call. The V end was cut by 0 bases, the J end by 9 bases, with 7 bases between. Germline V gene data show CDR1 as LNHNV and CDR2 as YYDKDF (reference sequence). This CDR3 is 12 amino acids long. Here the CDR3 DNA reads TGTGCCACCAGCAGAGAAGGCCAAACGCAGTATTTT. It yields the protein CATSREGQTQYF.

The chain uses TRBV7-8 and TRBJ1-1; D gene uncertain. V was trimmed by 1 base and J by 1 base, leaving 10 bases between them. The CDR3 length is 15 residues. Germline V lookup: CDR1 SGHVS, CDR2 FQNEAQ. The CDR3 sequence is CASSLVFSSNTEAFF. As DNA, the CDR3 is TGTGCCAGCAGCTTAGTATTCAGTTCGAACACTGAAGCTTTCTTT.

This clonotype was picked up one time. The chain employs TRBV5-1 and TRBJ1-1; tentatively, D is TRBD1 (5 bases). Germline lookup yields CDR1 SGHRS and CDR2 YFSETQ. V gave up 2 bases and J gave up 1 base, with 9 bases separating them. This CDR3 spans 14 amino acids. The CDR3 here is CASSFSGQNTEAFF. The CDR3 coding sequence is TGCGCCAGCAGCTTCTCAGGACAGAACACTGAAGCTTTCTTT. Complete variable domain (other parts from reference TRBV5-1 and TRBJ1-1): KAGVTQTPRYLIKTRGQQVTLSCSPISGHRSVSWYQQTPGQGLQFLFEYFSETQRNKGNFPGRFSGRQFSNSRSEMNVSTLELGDSALYLCASSFSGQNTEAFFGQGTRLTVV.

This clonotype occurred once. This chain joins TRBV12-3 or TRBV12-4 and TRBJ2-5; perhaps TRBD2 as D (5 bases). This CDR3 region has 14 residues. V lost 3 bases, J lost 1 base, and 9 bases lay in between. The CDR3: CASSFIGLQETQYF. The CDR3 nucleotides read TGTGCCAGCAGTTTTATTGGACTCCAAGAGACCCAGTACTTC.

This clonotype was observed once. This chain connects TRBV9 to TRBJ1-6; 7 bases are a match to TRBD1. The germline CDR1 and CDR2 sequences are SGDLS and YYNGEE. V was clipped by 3 bases and J by 8 bases; unmatched bases: 11. This CDR3 comprises 16 residues. CDR3 loop: CASSDGTVTSHSPLHF. The CDR3 region has the DNA TGTGCCAGCAGCGACGGGACAGTTACCTCGCATTCACCCCTCCACTTT.

The chain is built from TRBV29-1 and TRBJ2-1; D is unclear. Germline CDR1 reads SQVTM; CDR2 reads ANQGSEA. V lost 5 bases to trimming and J lost 6 bases, with 8 bases between them. The CDR3 loop spans 11 amino acids. The CDR3, as DNA: TGCAGCGTTAACGTCTTCAATGAGCAGTTCTTC. It translates to CSVNVFNEQFF.

This chain joins TRBV9 and TRBJ1-2, with 11 bases that match TRBD1. Germline lookup yields CDR1 SGDLS and CDR2 YYNGEE. Trimming at V came to 2 bases and at J to 7 bases, leaving 4 bases not matched to a gene. This CDR3 is built from 14 residues. The CDR3 nucleotides read TGTGCCAGCAGCGTGCCGGGACAGGGGGGTGGCTACACCTTC. Translating gives CASSVPGQGGGYTF.

The V and J genes are TRBV12-3 or TRBV12-4 and TRBJ2-3; D perhaps matches TRBD2 (6 bases). This CDR3 region has 14 residues. V lost 3 bases, J lost 4 bases, and 11 bases lay in between. The CDR3 coding sequence is TGTGCCAGCAGTTTTTTCCCGGGAGCAGATACGCAGTATTTT. It is translated as CASSFFPGADTQYF.

The CDR3 DNA reads as TGTGCCAGCAGTTACGTGCTAGCGGGAGAGACCCAGTACTTC. It specifies CASSYVLAGETQYF. The chain uses TRBV6-2 or TRBV6-3 and TRBJ2-5; 8 bases are shared with TRBD2. Germline V gene data show CDR1 as MNHEY and CDR2 as SVGEGT. There are 14 residues in the CDR3. The J segment lost 4 bases and the V segment lost 2 bases, leaving 3 bases of the junction unmatched.

This chain links TRBV19 with TRBJ2-3; 10 bases are shared with TRBD2. CDR1 and CDR2 from the germline V gene are LNHDA and SQIVND (reference sequence). The CDR3 length is 16 residues. With 7 bases clipped from V and 6 bases from J, the junction kept 13 bases outside the gene matches. CDR3 amino acids: CASMGIEREGPDTQYF. CDR3 in DNA: TGTGCCAGTATGGGGATCGAGCGGGAGGGCCCCGATACGCAGTATTTT.

The CDR3 DNA follows: TGTGCCAGCAGTTTACGGCAGGGAACGAATGAGCAGTTCTTC. It specifies CASSLRQGTNEQFF. This chain uses TRBV27 with TRBJ2-1; D is perhaps TRBD1 (5 bases). The CDR3 loop spans 14 amino acids. Germline values: CDR1 MNHEY, CDR2 SMNVEV (reference sequence). V was clipped by 2 bases and J by 7 bases, with 12 bases between them.

This clonotype was detected only once. This sequence joins TRBV19 and TRBJ2-1; 7 nucleotides line up with TRBD2. From germline, CDR1 is LNHDA and CDR2 SQIVND (reference sequence). CDR3 size: 13 residues. Trimming took 6 bases from V and 7 from J; bases not matched to a gene: 6. The chain's CDR3 is CASRWGRGNEQFF. In nucleotides, the CDR3 is TGTGCCAGTAGATGGGGGAGGGGTAATGAGCAGTTCTTC. The full variable domain, its missing parts supplied by reference TRBV19 and TRBJ2-1, is DGGITQSPKYLFRKEGQNVTLSCEQNLNHDAMYWYRQDPGQGLRLIYYSQIVNDFQKGDIAEGYSVSREKKESFPLTVTSAQKNPTAFYLCASRWGRGNEQFFGPGTRLTVL.

The rearrangement links TRBV12-3 or TRBV12-4 to TRBJ2-1; 12 nucleotides match TRBD2. After removal of 5 bases from V and 10 bases from J, the junction contained 6 bases not matched to a gene. The CDR3 runs to 14 residues. CDR3 protein: CASSHGLAGIEQFF. In DNA, the CDR3 is TGTGCCAGCAGTCACGGACTAGCGGGAATCGAGCAGTTCTTC.

This clonotype was detected only once. The V and J genes are TRBV29-1 and TRBJ1-4, with 7 bases fitting TRBD1. Per the germline V gene, CDR1 is SQVTM and CDR2 is ANQGSEA. Unmatched junction bases numbered 14, after V lost 7 bases and J lost 3 bases. This CDR3 has 16 amino acids. The CDR3 coding sequence is TGCAGCGCCGGGGGCGACAGGGATTTACCTAATGAAAAACTGTTTTTT. It codes for CSAGGDRDLPNEKLFF.

J is TRBJ1-2 and V is TRBV20-1; weak D call: TRBD1 (6 bases). Germline CDR1 and CDR2: DFQATT and SNEGSKA (reference sequence). V was clipped by 0 bases and J by 5 bases, with 22 bases between them. This CDR3 has 17 residues. The DNA for the CDR3 is TGCAGTGCTAGAGACACCGACTACTTAGACAGGTCGTATGGCTACACCTTC. Its translation is CSARDTDYLDRSYGYTF.

This chain joins TRBV7-8 and TRBJ2-1; TRBD2 aligns across 11 bases. The junction had 6 bases not matched to a gene; V was cut back by 1 base and J by 1 base. Germline loops: CDR1 SGHVS, CDR2 FQNEAQ. The CDR3 has 18 amino acids. The CDR3 sequence: CASSLELAGESSYNEQFF. The CDR3 DNA reads TGTGCCAGCAGCTTAGAACTAGCGGGAGAGTCATCCTACAATGAGCAGTTCTTC. The full variable domain, in which reference TRBV7-8 and TRBJ2-1 provide the parts outside the CDR3, is GAGVSQSPRYKVAKRGQDVALRCDPISGHVSLFWYQQALGQGPEFLTYFQNEAQLDKSGLPSDRFFAERPEGSVSTLKIQRTQQEDSAVYLCASSLELAGESSYNEQFFGPGTRLTVL.

The chain carries TRBV16 and TRBJ2-1, with no clear D. Germline assignment: CDR1 KGHSY and CDR2 FQNENV. The CDR3 is 12 residues long. Trimming removed 0 bases from V and 7 bases from J, with 4 bases in between. The chain's CDR3 is CASSQSQNEQFF. The DNA for the CDR3 is TGTGCCAGCAGCCAATCACAGAATGAGCAGTTCTTC.

The chain couples TRBV29-1 to TRBJ2-7; D is uncertain. The V gene lost 1 base and the J gene lost 3 bases, with 7 bases spanning the gap. The CDR3 loop spans 12 amino acids. In germline, CDR1 is SQVTM, CDR2 ANQGSEA. CDR3 loop: CSVEGTNYEQYF. CDR3 nucleotide sequence: TGCAGCGTTGAAGGCACCAACTACGAGCAGTACTTC.

This clonotype turned up a few times. The chain combines TRBV7-9 with TRBJ2-2, with D uncertain. The CDR3 runs 11 residues. V lost 6 bases, J lost 6 bases, and 5 bases lay in between. Germline CDR1 and CDR2: SEHNR and FQNEAQ (reference sequence). The CDR3 loop reads CASSGAGELFF. For the CDR3, the DNA is TGTGCCAGCAGTGGGGCCGGGGAGCTGTTTTTT.

The chain recombines TRBV5-1 with TRBJ2-3; 10 bases align to TRBD2. V dropped 0 bases and J dropped 4; count of bases not matched to a gene: 8. There are 17 residues in the CDR3. Germline V gene data show CDR1 as SGHRS and CDR2 as YFSETQ. In DNA, the CDR3 is TGCGCCAGCAGCTTGGCCAGAAGCGGGGGGGCCCCAGATACGCAGTATTTT. It yields the protein CASSLARSGGAPDTQYF.